Below, 31 T cell receptor beta chains from the same sample are listed, as sequenced in a study of blood T cell repertoires in COVID-19 (dated by TCRdb to 2020 to 2022). To prepare the library, the immunoSEQ multiplex PCR assay was applied. TCRdb mirrors the immuneACCESS table, restricted to in-frame sequences. Some clones are absent from its copies; in checked studies, under half trace to an unresolved V gene, and the reason for the others is unknown. The sample table shows 120,000 to 150,000 clones, and 81% are seen once. Jointly, the top ten make up 6.5% to 8.5% of the sample. Sequencing was performed on peripheral blood. The receptor set was obtained from a human donor with acute or convalescent COVID-19. The donor label of this sample is uncertain.

This clone has more than one count but fewer than ten. The genes are TRBV30 and TRBJ2-5; maybe TRBD2 (6 bases). There are 14 residues in the CDR3. Germline loops: CDR1 GTSNPN, CDR2 SVGIG (reference sequence). The germline V and J ends were trimmed by 1 base and 6 bases, with 15 bases remaining between them. The CDR3 nucleotides read TGTGCCTGGAGTGCGGACGGGGGTGGGAAGACCCAGTACTTC. The encoded protein is CAWSADGGGKTQYF.

The chain joins TRBV5-1 to TRBJ1-1; 10 bases align to TRBD1. The CDR3 has 16 residues. V lost 4 bases to trimming and J lost 4 bases; unmatched junction nucleotides: 10. CDR1 is SGHRS, CDR2 YFSETQ, per germline. The DNA for the CDR3 is TGCGCCAGCAGCCTGACAGGGGGCGGAATGGGCACTGAAGCTTTCTTT. This translates into CASSLTGGGMGTEAFF.

The J gene is TRBJ1-2, the V gene TRBV2; D possibly corresponds to TRBD1 (5 bases). Germline V gene lookup returns CDR1 SNHLY and CDR2 FYNNEI. The CDR3 runs to 15 residues. V lost 6 bases and J 0 bases, leaving 14 bases between the germline ends. As DNA, the CDR3 is TGTGCCAGCAGGGCGACAGCTTTAGCTAACTATGGCTACACCTTC. The encoded protein is CASRATALANYGYTF. The full variable domain, rest sourced from reference TRBV2 and TRBJ1-2, is EPEVTQTPSHQVTQMGQEVILRCVPISNHLYFYWYRQILGQKVEFLVSFYNNEISEKSEIFDDQFSVERPDGSNFTLKIRSTKLEDSAMYFCASRATALANYGYTFGSGTRLTVV.

The chain employs TRBV27 and TRBJ1-2; D is ambiguous. V was clipped by 0 bases and J by 0 bases, with 5 bases between them. Looked up from germline, CDR1 is MNHEY and CDR2 is SMNVEV (reference sequence). The CDR3 is made up of 14 amino acids. CDR3 residues: CASSLSRANYGYTF. Here the CDR3 DNA reads TGTGCCAGCAGTTTATCAAGAGCTAACTATGGCTACACCTTC.

The J gene is TRBJ1-2, the V gene TRBV30; a weak D match, TRBD1 (6 bases). The V gene's germline CDR1 is GTSNPN and CDR2 SVGIG (reference sequence). V dropped 3 bases and J dropped 6 bases, with 11 bases sitting between them. The CDR3 extends over 12 amino acids. CDR3 sequence (DNA): TGTGCCTGGAGACAGGGCTTAGATGGCTACACCTTC. This encodes CAWRQGLDGYTF.

V usage is TRBV25-1 and J usage is TRBJ1-3, with D possibly being TRBD1 (6 bases). The germline V and J ends were trimmed by 6 bases and 0 bases, with 9 bases remaining between them. Germline CDR1 MGHDK, CDR2 SYGVNS. This CDR3 spans 14 amino acids. CDR3 protein: CASRETGSGNTIYF. The CDR3 DNA is TGTGCCAGCAGGGAGACAGGCTCTGGAAACACCATATATTTT.

In DNA form, the CDR3 reads TGCGCCAGCAGTGAGAACAGTGCCTATGGCTACACCTTC. This codes for CASSENSAYGYTF. The J gene is TRBJ1-2, the V gene TRBV10-2, with D unresolved. Between the trimmed V and J ends, which lost 2 bases and 4 bases, there was a span of 8 bases. Per the germline V gene, CDR1 is WSHSY and CDR2 is SAAADI. This CDR3 contains 13 residues.

CDR3 DNA sequence: TGTGCCAGGATCAGGGATACTGAAGCTTTCTTT. Its translation is CARIRDTEAFF. The V call is TRBV2, the J call TRBJ1-1; TRBD1 might be the D (5 bases). V lost 9 bases to trimming and J lost 5 bases, with 10 bases between them. The length of the CDR3 is 11 residues. The germline CDR1 and CDR2 sequences are SNHLY and FYNNEI.

The chain combines TRBV20-1 with TRBJ1-2, with TRBD1 as a possible D gene (6 bases). CDR1 and CDR2 (germline): DFQATT, SNEGSKA (reference sequence). CDR3 length: 11 residues. The V end was cut by 4 bases, the J end by 9 bases, with 12 bases between. This CDR3 is CSANREDSYTF. DNA for the CDR3: TGCAGTGCTAACAGGGAAGACAGCTACACCTTC.

Points on this clone: Germline and junction disagree at one end, which may indicate a read error. The J gene is TRBJ2-3, the V gene TRBV7-2; D may be TRBD2 (5 bases). Germline CDR1 SGHTA, CDR2 FQGNSA. CDR3 length: 13 amino acids. The CDR3 DNA reads as TGTGCCAGCAGCCTAGCCCTGAGACAATATGCGTATTTT. Its translation is CASSLALRQYAYF.

The V and J genes are TRBV6-5 and TRBJ1-1; D is ambiguous. This CDR3 spans 14 amino acids. Trimming pared 4 bases from V and 7 bases from J, leaving 16 bases between. Germline CDR1 and CDR2: MNHEY and SVGAGI. CDR3 DNA: TGTGCCAGCAGTTCCGCCAGGTCGTTAGGTGAAGCTTTCTTT. Protein product: CASSSARSLGEAFF.

This rearrangement joins TRBV19 to TRBJ1-4; D might be TRBD1 (5 bases). Germline V CDR1 and CDR2: LNHDA, SQIVND (reference sequence). Between the trimmed V and J ends, which lost 2 bases and 8 bases, there was a span of 15 bases. CDR3 length equals 15 residues. The DNA of the CDR3 is TGTGCCAGTAGTATAAACAAAGGGGCAAGAGAAAAACTGTTTTTT. This gives the protein CASSINKGAREKLFF.

The chain is built from TRBV5-6 and TRBJ1-1, with D uncertain. Deletions cut 4 bases from V and 1 base from J, with 11 bases between. CDR1 is SGHDT, CDR2 YYEEEE, per germline. The CDR3 has 14 residues. The CDR3: CASSSLGGNTEAFF. DNA of the CDR3: TGTGCCAGCAGCAGTCTGGGAGGGAACACTGAAGCTTTCTTT.

The chain carries TRBV7-9 and TRBJ1-2, with 8 bases fitting TRBD1. Germline-derived CDR1 and CDR2 are SEHNR and FQNEAQ (reference sequence). CDR3 length: 14 amino acids. The junction had 6 bases not matched to a gene; V was cut back by 5 bases and J by 4 bases. The CDR3 DNA reads TGTGCCAGCAGCGTACAGGGGGGGATCTATGGCTACACCTTC. Protein sequence: CASSVQGGIYGYTF.

This clone was detected a few times. The genes are TRBV7-2 and TRBJ2-4; D remains ambiguous. The V gene's germline CDR1 is SGHTA and CDR2 FQGNSA. V lost 1 base and J 8 bases, leaving 15 bases between the germline ends. This CDR3 is 15 amino acids long. CDR3 sequence: CASSLVTTVRDIQYF. CDR3 DNA sequence: TGTGCCAGCAGCTTAGTAACGACGGTACGGGACATTCAGTACTTC.

This clone was counted between two and nine times. The gene calls are TRBV5-8 and TRBJ2-2, with D tentatively TRBD2 (5 bases). The length of the CDR3 is 16 residues. Trimming removed 0 bases at V and 2 bases at J, with 11 bases between. The germline V gene has CDR1 SGHTS and CDR2 YDEGEE. The CDR3 region is CASSLERSANTGELFF. The CDR3 DNA follows: TGTGCCAGCAGCTTGGAGCGGTCCGCCAACACCGGGGAGCTGTTTTTT.

Concerning this clone itself: The junction shows a germline mismatch at one end, possibly a read error. The chain couples TRBV19 to TRBJ1-4; TRBD1 might be the D (5 bases). This CDR3 is built from 11 residues. Germline V gene lookup returns CDR1 LNHDA and CDR2 SQIVND (reference sequence). The CDR3 sequence is CASTLDGQQVF. In DNA form, the CDR3 reads TGTGCCAGTACCCTGGATGGTCAACAGGTTTTT. Drawing the rest from reference TRBV19 and TRBJ1-4, the complete variable domain is DGGITQSPKYLFRKEGQNVTLSCEQNLNHDAMYWYRQDPGQGLRLIYYSQIVNDFQKGDIAEGYSVSREKKESFPLTVTSAQKNPTAFYLCASTLDGQQVFGSGTQLSVL.

This clone was found once. The CDR3, as DNA: TGTGCCAGCAGCCCCCAGGCCTACCTCGTTCAAGAGACCCAGTACTTC. Residues: CASSPQAYLVQETQYF. The gene calls are TRBV3-1 (or the pseudogene TRBV3-2) and TRBJ2-5, with D unresolved. Germline values: CDR1 LGHDT, CDR2 YNNKEL (reference sequence). Between the trimmed V and J ends, which lost 4 bases and 2 bases, there was a span of 17 bases. The CDR3 length is 16 residues.

The V call is TRBV14, the J call TRBJ2-1; 11 positions match TRBD2. Germline V CDR1 and CDR2: SGHDN, FVKESK. V trimming: 2 bases; J trimming: 3 bases; junction bases outside the gene matches: 6. The CDR3 sequence is 17 residues long. The CDR3 loop is CASSQLAGGSLYNEQFF. DNA of the CDR3: TGTGCCAGCAGCCAACTAGCGGGGGGCTCTCTCTACAATGAGCAGTTCTTC.

This sequence joins TRBV5-4 and TRBJ2-1; TRBD2 agrees at 7 bases. Germline V lookup: CDR1 SGHNT, CDR2 YYREEE (reference sequence). The V and J ends lost 4 bases and 7 bases, in that order; junction bases with no gene match: 14. The CDR3 runs 16 residues. CDR3 in DNA: TGTGCCAGCAGCCCAGGTGGAAACGGGGGGTTTAATGAGCAGTTCTTC. Its protein is CASSPGGNGGFNEQFF.

The V call is TRBV9, the J call TRBJ1-4, with 8 positions matching TRBD1. Germline CDR1 reads SGDLS; CDR2 reads YYNGEE. This CDR3 is 17 amino acids long. Trimming at V came to 2 bases and at J to 2 bases, leaving 8 bases not matched to a gene. This CDR3 is CASSVGQGRETNEKLFF. CDR3 coding DNA: TGTGCCAGCAGCGTCGGACAGGGCCGGGAGACTAATGAAAAACTGTTTTTT. The whole variable domain, remainder taken from reference TRBV9 and TRBJ1-4, is DSGVTQTPKHLITATGQRVTLRCSPRSGDLSVYWYQQSLDQGLQFLIQYYNGEERAKGNILERFSAQQFPDLHSELNLSSLELGDSALYFCASSVGQGRETNEKLFFGSGTQLSVL.

V and J are TRBV29-1 and TRBJ2-1; no clear D. In germline, CDR1 is SQVTM, CDR2 ANQGSEA. Trimming stripped 6 bases from V and 6 bases from J, with 15 bases between. CDR3 size: 13 residues. CDR3 amino acids: CSVLGSPGNEQFF. CDR3 DNA sequence: TGCAGCGTCCTAGGCTCCCCCGGCAATGAGCAGTTCTTC.

This sequence joins TRBV7-9 and TRBJ2-6, with 8 bases matching TRBD1. The junction had 3 bases not matched to a gene; V was cut back by 5 bases and J by 3 bases. Germline assignment: CDR1 SEHNR and CDR2 FQNEAQ (reference sequence). This CDR3 spans 15 amino acids. CDR3 protein: CASSTGGFGANVLTF. The CDR3, as DNA: TGTGCCAGCAGCACAGGGGGGTTTGGGGCCAACGTCCTGACTTTC.

V is TRBV11-3 and J is TRBJ2-5, with 14 bases that match TRBD2. Germline trimming cut 1 base from V and 5 bases from J; bases unmatched to any gene: 3. The V gene's germline CDR1 is SGHNT and CDR2 YENEEA. The CDR3 covers 16 residues. CDR3: CASSLGRTSGGETQYF. DNA of the CDR3: TGTGCCAGCAGCTTAGGGCGGACTAGCGGGGGGGAGACCCAGTACTTC.

This chain connects TRBV7-2 to TRBJ2-7; perhaps TRBD1 as D (5 bases). This CDR3 contains 14 residues. Trimming left V 3 bases short and J 2 bases short, with 11 bases between. Germline assignment: CDR1 SGHTA and CDR2 FQGNSA. CDR3: CASSFPTGTYEQYF. CDR3 sequence (DNA): TGTGCCAGCAGCTTTCCCACAGGAACCTACGAGCAGTACTTC.

V and J are TRBV6-5 and TRBJ1-5, with no clear D. CDR3 size: 12 residues. V was trimmed by 8 bases and J by 9 bases, leaving 14 bases between them. The germline V gene encodes CDR1 MNHEY and CDR2 SVGAGI. The CDR3 region is CASSFATGPQHF. CDR3 in DNA: TGTGCCAGCTCTTTTGCCACCGGGCCCCAGCATTTT.

The V and J genes are TRBV5-6 and TRBJ1-2; no reliable D call. CDR1 SGHDT and CDR2 YYEEEE come from the germline V gene. This CDR3 is built from 13 residues. V gave up 1 base and J gave up 8 bases, with 12 bases separating them. The CDR3 here is CASSLNSPWGYTF. As DNA, the CDR3 is TGTGCCAGCAGCTTGAACAGCCCGTGGGGCTACACCTTC.

V is TRBV5-1 and J is TRBJ2-3; TRBD2 matches at 7 bases. Per the germline V gene, CDR1 is SGHRS and CDR2 is YFSETQ. CDR3 length: 17 amino acids. V shed 3 bases, J shed 6 bases, and the junction held 16 bases outside the gene matches. CDR3 protein: CASSSAPGLPSRDTQYF. The DNA for the CDR3 is TGCGCCAGCAGCTCGGCCCCGGGACTACCCTCCCGGGATACGCAGTATTTT. Supplemented by reference TRBV5-1 and TRBJ2-3, the full variable domain reads KAGVTQTPRYLIKTRGQQVTLSCSPISGHRSVSWYQQTPGQGLQFLFEYFSETQRNKGNFPGRFSGRQFSNSRSEMNVSTLELGDSALYLCASSSAPGLPSRDTQYFGPGTRLTVL.

This clone was detected once. The chain joins TRBV2 to TRBJ1-1; 9 bases line up with TRBD1. Trimming took 8 bases from V and 5 from J; bases not matched to a gene: 6. The CDR3 is 13 amino acids. Germline V gene lookup returns CDR1 SNHLY and CDR2 FYNNEI. The CDR3: CASGQGPGTEAFF. CDR3 DNA sequence: TGTGCCAGCGGACAGGGGCCGGGGACTGAAGCTTTCTTT.

V and J are TRBV29-1 and TRBJ1-3; D is unresolved. The V gene lost 5 bases and the J gene lost 0 bases, with 8 bases spanning the gap. The germline V gene has CDR1 SQVTM and CDR2 ANQGSEA. The CDR3 length is 13 residues. The chain's CDR3 is CSVLTFSGNTIYF. The CDR3, as DNA: TGCAGCGTTCTGACATTCTCTGGAAACACCATATATTTT.

This clone was recorded a few times. The chain carries TRBV18 and TRBJ2-1; D is uncertain. With 0 bases removed from V and 6 bases from J, the gap between germline ends came to 6 bases. The CDR3 loop spans 13 amino acids. The germline gives CDR1 KGHSH, CDR2 LQKENI. The chain's CDR3 is CASSPPLRNEQFF. CDR3 DNA sequence: TGTGCCAGCTCACCACCTCTTCGCAATGAGCAGTTCTTC. Supplemented by reference TRBV18 and TRBJ2-1, the full variable domain reads NAGVMQNPRHLVRRRGQEARLRCSPMKGHSHVYWYRQLPEEGLKFMVYLQKENIIDESGMPKERFSAEFPKEGPSILRIQQVVRGDSAAYFCASSPPLRNEQFFGPGTRLTVL.